The 3 T cell receptor beta chains below come from one sample, sequenced in a study of T cells in Graves' hyperthyroidism and ophthalmopathy. Researchers took RNA transcripts and amplified the TCR beta CDR3 regions from them. First-round RT-PCR targeting the TCR CDR3 was performed with the HTBI primer set. Using its own MiXCR run on the multiplex PCR reads, TCRdb lists one record per CDR3 protein. The sample includes about 360,000 distinct CDR3 sequences, approximately 13% seen only once; the top ten take more than 20%. Source material: blood. These receptors originate from a man between 25 and 39 years old with Graves' hyperthyroidism that later progressed to Graves' ophthalmopathy.

In its sample, this clonotype was seen many times. V gene TRBV9 combines with J gene TRBJ1-1; 8 bases are shared with TRBD1. J lost 7 bases, V lost 0 bases, and 14 bases had no gene match. The CDR3 loop spans 17 amino acids. CDR1 is SGDLS and CDR2 is YYNGEE in the germline V gene. CDR3 DNA: TGTGCCAGCAGCGTAGCTATGGGCAGGGGGCCACAGGGTGAAGCTTTCTTT. Translating it yields CASSVAMGRGPQGEAFF.

This clonotype appeared many times. The V call is TRBV12-3 or TRBV12-4, the J call TRBJ2-5; D gene unclear. The germline V and J ends were trimmed by 6 bases and 5 bases, with 4 bases remaining between them. CDR3 length: 10 amino acids. The CDR3 nucleotides read TGTGCCAGCAGCGGGGAGACCCAGTACTTC. Translation: CASSGETQYF.

In its sample, this clonotype was seen many times. This chain links TRBV7-8 with TRBJ1-4, with D tentatively TRBD1 (6 bases). There are 14 residues in the CDR3. V gave up 5 bases and J gave up 2 bases, with 9 bases separating them. Germline V gene sequence: CDR1 SGHVS, CDR2 FQNEAQ. CDR3 residues: CASSNRVTNEKLFF. The CDR3, as DNA: TGTGCCAGCAGCAACAGGGTCACTAATGAAAAACTGTTTTTT.